Listed below are T cell receptor beta chains from one sample, sequenced in a study of T cells in Graves' hyperthyroidism and ophthalmopathy. TCRdb recomputed calls from the multiplex PCR reads with MiXCR, one row per CDR3 protein. The sample has 300,000 or so distinct CDR3 sequences; about 18% are singletons. The sequenced material came from blood. These receptors were collected from a woman between 45 and 65 years old with Graves' hyperthyroidism. The CDR3 runs from the conserved cysteine through the conserved F or W. Each record gives: clone size, J gene, V gene, D gene, CDR3 DNA, CDR3 protein. D genes are given only for firm matches. Some rows mark clone size as missing; the rest say once, few, many or name a class of expanded clone.

abundance: -
j_gene: TRBJ2-7
v_gene: TRBV27
d_gene: TRBD1
CDR3nt: TGTGCCAGCAGCTACAGGGGCGGTCACTACGAGCAGTACTTC
CDR3aa: CASSYRGGHYEQYF

abundance: many
j_gene: TRBJ2-7
v_gene: TRBV3-1
d_gene: TRBD2
CDR3nt: TGTGCCAGCAGCCCCGGACTAGTTGACTACGAGCAGTACTTC
CDR3aa: CASSPGLVDYEQYF

abundance: -
j_gene: TRBJ2-2
v_gene: TRBV5-4
d_gene: TRBD2
CDR3nt: TGTGCCAGCAGCTTGATGACTAGCGGGAGTGATACCGGGGAGCTGTTTTTT
CDR3aa: CASSLMTSGSDTGELFF

abundance: few
j_gene: TRBJ1-5
v_gene: TRBV7-6
d_gene: -
CDR3nt: TGTGCCAGCAGCTTATACGAGGATCAGCCCCAGCATTTT
CDR3aa: CASSLYEDQPQHF

abundance: -
j_gene: TRBJ2-1
v_gene: TRBV5-1
d_gene: TRBD2
CDR3nt: TGTGCCAGCAGCTGGGGACTACAGTTAAATGAGCAGTTCTTC
CDR3aa: CASSWGLQLNEQFF

abundance: few
j_gene: TRBJ2-7
v_gene: TRBV27
d_gene: TRBD2
CDR3nt: TGTGCCAGCAGCTTCCTAGCGGGAGTTGACGAGCAGTACTTC
CDR3aa: CASSFLAGVDEQYF

abundance: few
j_gene: TRBJ2-2
v_gene: TRBV24-1
d_gene: -
CDR3nt: TGTGCCACCATCGGCCGGACGAACACCGGGGAGCTGTTTTTT
CDR3aa: CATIGRTNTGELFF

abundance: few
j_gene: TRBJ2-1
v_gene: TRBV27
d_gene: TRBD2
CDR3nt: TGTGCCAGCAGTCTTCTAGCGGGATTTCGCGATGAGCAGTTCTTC
CDR3aa: CASSLLAGFRDEQFF

abundance: many
j_gene: TRBJ2-1
v_gene: TRBV2
d_gene: -
CDR3nt: TGTGCCAGCGCGGTCTCCTACAATGAGCAGTTCTTC
CDR3aa: CASAVSYNEQFF

abundance: -
j_gene: TRBJ2-2
v_gene: TRBV5-1
d_gene: -
CDR3nt: TGCGCCAGCAGCGCTGACAGCACCGGGGAGCTGTTTTTT
CDR3aa: CASSADSTGELFF

abundance: few
j_gene: TRBJ1-4
v_gene: TRBV5-1
d_gene: -
CDR3nt: TGCGCCAGCAAGTGGGATTCAACTAATGAAAAACTGTTTTTT
CDR3aa: CASKWDSTNEKLFF

abundance: few
j_gene: TRBJ2-6
v_gene: TRBV7-6
d_gene: -
CDR3nt: TGTGCCAGCAGCTACCTCTCTGGGGCCAACGTCCTGACTTTC
CDR3aa: CASSYLSGANVLTF

abundance: few
j_gene: TRBJ2-3
v_gene: TRBV6-1
d_gene: TRBD1
CDR3nt: TGTGCCAGCAGGCCCCCCGGACAGGGGAGCAGGTATACGCAGTATTTT
CDR3aa: CASRPPGQGSRYTQYF

abundance: -
j_gene: TRBJ2-2
v_gene: TRBV5-5
d_gene: -
CDR3nt: TGTGCCAGCAGCCCCGGGACCCCTAGAACCGGGGAGCTGTTTTTT
CDR3aa: CASSPGTPRTGELFF

abundance: few
j_gene: TRBJ2-1
v_gene: TRBV7-6
d_gene: -
CDR3nt: TGTGCCAGCAGCTTAGGGGGAGGGGGGGATGAGCAGTTCTTC
CDR3aa: CASSLGGGGDEQFF

abundance: few
j_gene: TRBJ1-5
v_gene: TRBV20-1
d_gene: -
CDR3nt: TGCAGTGCTAGTGCGGGGTTCGGGAATCAGCCCCAGCATTTT
CDR3aa: CSASAGFGNQPQHF

abundance: -
j_gene: TRBJ2-1
v_gene: TRBV6-1
d_gene: -
CDR3nt: TGTGCCAGCAGCACCGACTCCAACCAGCCCTACAATGAGCAGTTCTTC
CDR3aa: CASSTDSNQPYNEQFF

abundance: few
j_gene: TRBJ2-3
v_gene: TRBV30
d_gene: TRBD2
CDR3nt: TGTGCCTGGAGTTGGGACTATCGTAGGAGCACAGATACGCAGTATTTT
CDR3aa: CAWSWDYRRSTDTQYF

abundance: few
j_gene: TRBJ2-3
v_gene: TRBV6-2/TRBV6-3
d_gene: -
CDR3nt: TGTGCCAGCAGTTTAGGGGACTCCTACACAGATACGCAGTATTTT
CDR3aa: CASSLGDSYTDTQYF

abundance: -
j_gene: TRBJ1-2
v_gene: TRBV7-2
d_gene: -
CDR3nt: TGTGCCAGCAGCCAAGATGGTTCCCCGACAGGAAAGTATGGCTACACCTTC
CDR3aa: CASSQDGSPTGKYGYTF

abundance: many
j_gene: TRBJ1-1
v_gene: TRBV18
d_gene: -
CDR3nt: TGTGCCAGCTCTCCACAGGCGATTGTGAACACTGAAGCTTTCTTT
CDR3aa: CASSPQAIVNTEAFF

abundance: few
j_gene: TRBJ1-2
v_gene: TRBV6-1
d_gene: -
CDR3nt: TGTGCCGCCTCCCAGCCTAACTATGGCTACACCTTC
CDR3aa: CAASQPNYGYTF

abundance: few
j_gene: TRBJ2-2
v_gene: TRBV12-3/TRBV12-4
d_gene: -
CDR3nt: TGTGCCAGCAGGACCGGGGAGCTGTTTTTT
CDR3aa: CASRTGELFF

abundance: -
j_gene: TRBJ2-2
v_gene: TRBV28
d_gene: -
CDR3nt: TGTGCTACCCTGAAGGGGGGGGGCGAAACCGGGGAGCTGTTTTTT
CDR3aa: CATLKGGGETGELFF

abundance: -
j_gene: TRBJ1-3
v_gene: TRBV5-1
d_gene: -
CDR3nt: TGCGCCAGCAGCTTTGAGAGTGACGGACACTCTGGAAACACCATATATTTT
CDR3aa: CASSFESDGHSGNTIYF

abundance: -
j_gene: TRBJ1-1
v_gene: TRBV6-1
d_gene: -
CDR3nt: TGTGCCAGCAGTGATTTGGACCATCCAGCTTTCTTT
CDR3aa: CASSDLDHPAFF

abundance: -
j_gene: TRBJ2-2
v_gene: TRBV6-2/TRBV6-3
d_gene: TRBD2
CDR3nt: TGTGCCAGCATACTGAGATTCGGGGGGACCACCGGGGAGCTGTTTTTT
CDR3aa: CASILRFGGTTGELFF

abundance: -
j_gene: TRBJ2-5
v_gene: TRBV27
d_gene: TRBD2
CDR3nt: TGTGCCAGCAGTGTGACTAGCGGGATGGGAGAGACCCAGTACTTC
CDR3aa: CASSVTSGMGETQYF

abundance: -
j_gene: TRBJ2-5
v_gene: TRBV5-1
d_gene: TRBD1
CDR3nt: TGCGCCAGCAGCGCATGGACAGGGGGCCCTGAGACCCAGTACTTC
CDR3aa: CASSAWTGGPETQYF

abundance: -
j_gene: TRBJ2-7
v_gene: TRBV28
d_gene: -
CDR3nt: TGTGCCAGCAGTCCCTCCGGAGCGGGTTCTTACGAGCAGTACTTC
CDR3aa: CASSPSGAGSYEQYF

abundance: many
j_gene: TRBJ1-2
v_gene: TRBV2
d_gene: -
CDR3nt: TGTGCCAGCAGTGAAGAAGGGTTGGGGTACTATGGCTACACCTTC
CDR3aa: CASSEEGLGYYGYTF

abundance: -
j_gene: TRBJ1-2
v_gene: TRBV19
d_gene: -
CDR3nt: TGTGCCAGTACCTCACAGCGCGGGGTGCAGGATGGCTACACCTTC
CDR3aa: CASTSQRGVQDGYTF

abundance: -
j_gene: TRBJ1-5
v_gene: TRBV6-2/TRBV6-3
d_gene: TRBD1
CDR3nt: TGTGCCAGCAGTTACGGGACAGGGGCCGCTGGGCAGCCCCAGCATTTT
CDR3aa: CASSYGTGAAGQPQHF

abundance: many
j_gene: TRBJ2-5
v_gene: TRBV18
d_gene: -
CDR3nt: TGTGCCAGCTCACCACCTCAGTACCAAGAGACCCAGTACTTC
CDR3aa: CASSPPQYQETQYF

abundance: -
j_gene: TRBJ2-7
v_gene: TRBV20-1
d_gene: TRBD1
CDR3nt: TGCAGTGTTAACAGGGGGCGGTACGAGCAGTACTTC
CDR3aa: CSVNRGRYEQYF

abundance: few
j_gene: TRBJ1-2
v_gene: TRBV5-1
d_gene: TRBD1
CDR3nt: TGCGCCAGCAGCTTGGCTGCCTCGGGACAGGGGATTGGCTACACCTTC
CDR3aa: CASSLAASGQGIGYTF

abundance: -
j_gene: TRBJ1-5
v_gene: TRBV6-2/TRBV6-3
d_gene: -
CDR3nt: TGTGCCAGCAGTTACTCACGGGGAATGGGTCAGCCCCAGCATTTT
CDR3aa: CASSYSRGMGQPQHF

abundance: -
j_gene: TRBJ2-1
v_gene: TRBV29-1
d_gene: -
CDR3nt: TGCAGCGTCGAACCTCACCGGGCCTACAATGAGCAGTTCTTC
CDR3aa: CSVEPHRAYNEQFF

abundance: few
j_gene: TRBJ1-1
v_gene: TRBV5-1
d_gene: -
CDR3nt: TGCGCCAGCAGCTTGGCGGGGAGCCCTGAAGCTTTCTTT
CDR3aa: CASSLAGSPEAFF